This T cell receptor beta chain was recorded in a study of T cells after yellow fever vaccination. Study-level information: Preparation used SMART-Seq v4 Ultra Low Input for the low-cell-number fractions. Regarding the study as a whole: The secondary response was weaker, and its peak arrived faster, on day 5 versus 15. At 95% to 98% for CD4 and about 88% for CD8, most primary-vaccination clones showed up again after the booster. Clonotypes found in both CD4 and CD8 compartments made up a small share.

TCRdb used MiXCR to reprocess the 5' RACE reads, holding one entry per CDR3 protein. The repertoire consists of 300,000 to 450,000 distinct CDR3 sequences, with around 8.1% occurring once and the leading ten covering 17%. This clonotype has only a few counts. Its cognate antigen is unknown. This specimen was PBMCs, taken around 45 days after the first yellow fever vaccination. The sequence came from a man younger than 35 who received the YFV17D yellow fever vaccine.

CDR3 sequence: CASSGAGRYGYTF. CDR3 in DNA: TGTGCCAGCAGCGGGGCAGGGCGCTATGGCTACACCTTC. The chain links TRBV7-2 to TRBJ1-2, with D perhaps matching TRBD1 (5 bases). This CDR3 is built from 13 residues. Germline CDR1 is SGHTA and CDR2 is FQGNSA. V lost 5 bases to trimming and J lost 4 bases, with 11 bases between them.